This T cell receptor beta chain was identified during a study of beta chain features in type 1 diabetes. Findings and limits, study-wide: Shortening that was moderate but significant affected the TCRB CDR3s of Type 1 diabetes patients in all four CD4+ subsets. Shorter templates might be favored by PCR, and equally so in patients and in controls.

There are many counts of this clone. What it binds is not known. Every bit of the isolated RNA underwent reverse transcription, so sequencing read expressed TCRB transcripts. Clones were sequenced by immunoSEQ multiplex PCR, and TCRdb holds only the in-frame ones, with some missing. The repertoire holds approximately 170,000 clones, roughly 8% seen once, with approximately 0.5% in the top ten. Donors contributed one heparinised blood draw apiece, averaging about 110 mL. The CDR3 has 13 amino acids. V shed 6 bases and J 4 bases; nucleotides not matched to a gene: 4. The germline gives CDR1 SQVTM, CDR2 ANQGSEA.

V and J are TRBV29-1 and TRBJ2-2, with 8 bases fitting TRBD1. Sequenced material: central memory CD4+ T cells from blood. The receptor was derived from a young man with type 1 diabetes. DNA of the CDR3: TGCAGCGTCCCGGACAGGGCCACCGGGGAGCTGTTTTTT. As protein: CSVPDRATGELFF.